A single sample gave rise to the 32 T cell receptor beta chains below, sequenced in a study of cytomegalovirus exposure and HLA in healthy donors. Clones were sequenced by immunoSEQ multiplex PCR, and TCRdb holds only the in-frame ones, with some missing. The sample yields approximately 140,000 clones, about nine tenths seen once. Sequencing used PBMCs. These receptors came from a man aged 18-30 years in good health and CMV-seronegative.

The chain joins TRBV18 to TRBJ2-4; 7 positions agree with TRBD2. The CDR3 contains 16 residues. V lost 3 bases, J lost 6 bases, and 11 bases stayed unmatched. The germline V gene has CDR1 KGHSH and CDR2 LQKENI. In DNA form, the CDR3 reads TGTGCCAGCTCACCGGGAGGGGAGGGATCAGGAAACATTCAGTACTTC. Its protein product is CASSPGGEGSGNIQYF.

The chain is built from TRBV27 and TRBJ2-1, with TRBD2 identical over 11 bases. This CDR3 has 17 residues. The germline CDR1 and CDR2 sequences are MNHEY and SMNVEV (reference sequence). The V segment lost 7 bases and the J segment 0 bases; nucleotides outside the gene matches: 8. CDR3 DNA sequence: TGTGCCAGCACCGACTCTAGCGGGGGGATCTCCTACAATGAGCAGTTCTTC. Translation gives CASTDSSGGISYNEQFF.

The gene calls are TRBV7-9 and TRBJ1-1; D is ambiguous. CDR1 SEHNR and CDR2 FQNEAQ come from the germline V gene (reference sequence). The CDR3 has 15 amino acids. V shed 3 bases and J shed 3 bases, with 14 bases lying between them. CDR3 DNA sequence: TGTGCCAGCAGCTTGAGGACTGACGGCGACACTGAAGCTTTCTTT. It codes for CASSLRTDGDTEAFF.

The chain links TRBV15 to TRBJ2-7, with TRBD1 matching over 11 bases. Germline V CDR1 and CDR2: LNHNV, YYDKDF (reference sequence). The trim removed 0 bases at V and 4 bases at J, leaving 17 bases unmatched. This CDR3 is built from 20 residues. The DNA of the CDR3 is TGTGCCACCAGCAGAGAACGCTTTAGGACAGGGGGCGATACTTTATACGAGCAGTACTTC. Amino acid sequence: CATSRERFRTGGDTLYEQYF.

The gene calls are TRBV7-2 and TRBJ1-5; D possibly corresponds to TRBD1 (5 bases). This CDR3 has 13 amino acids. Trimming left V 5 bases short and J 7 bases short, with 12 bases between. The germline V gene has CDR1 SGHTA and CDR2 FQGNSA. The CDR3 reads CASSPQGGQPQHF. The CDR3, as DNA: TGTGCCAGCAGCCCGCAGGGAGGCCAGCCCCAGCATTTT.

This clone was seen more than once but under ten times. The V gene is TRBV7-6, the J gene TRBJ2-7; D might be TRBD2 (6 bases). The CDR3 covers 13 residues. With 5 bases removed from V and 5 bases from J, the gap between germline ends came to 13 bases. Germline CDR1 SGHVS, CDR2 FNYEAQ. The CDR3 sequence is CASSLPGGNEQYF. The CDR3, as DNA: TGTGCCAGCAGCCTCCCTGGAGGGAACGAGCAGTACTTC.

The J gene is TRBJ2-5, the V gene TRBV5-6, with 7 bases lining up with TRBD2. The CDR3 has 15 residues. J was trimmed by 2 bases and V by 4 bases; bases with no gene match: 8. The V gene's germline CDR1 is SGHDT and CDR2 YYEEEE. The CDR3 DNA reads TGTGCCAGCAGCCTACCGACTAGCCAGCAAGAGACCCAGTACTTC. It yields the protein CASSLPTSQQETQYF.

The chain uses TRBV7-8 and TRBJ2-1; possible D gene TRBD1, 5 bases. The CDR3 spans 15 residues. Germline lookup yields CDR1 SGHVS and CDR2 FQNEAQ. V was clipped by 5 bases and J by 0 bases, with 11 bases between them. CDR3 sequence: CASSVWQGSYNEQFF. The CDR3 DNA reads as TGTGCCAGCAGCGTGTGGCAGGGCTCCTACAATGAGCAGTTCTTC.

The count of this clone is one. The rearrangement uses TRBV18 and TRBJ2-5; D call uncertain. V lost 3 bases and J lost 4, with 18 bases in between. Germline lookup yields CDR1 KGHSH and CDR2 LQKENI. The CDR3 is 16 amino acids. CDR3 nucleotides: TGTGCCAGCTCACCTCAGCAAACCCAGGCCGGAGAGACCCAGTACTTC. Translating it yields CASSPQQTQAGETQYF.

V and J are TRBV5-6 and TRBJ2-7, with 7 bases lining up with TRBD2. With V trimmed by 2 bases and J by 4 bases, 9 bases remained unmatched. This CDR3 has 15 residues. Looked up from germline, CDR1 is SGHDT and CDR2 is YYEEEE. CDR3 in amino acids: CASSFVLAGLYEQYF. The CDR3 coding sequence is TGTGCCAGCAGCTTCGTGCTCGCGGGACTATACGAGCAGTACTTC.

CDR3 DNA: TGTGCCAGCAGTCAAATATCACAGGGCGGTGCTGAAGCTTTCTTT. It is translated as CASSQISQGGAEAFF. The chain has TRBV6-5 and TRBJ1-1; maybe TRBD1 (6 bases). The CDR3 consists of 15 residues. Per germline, CDR1 MNHEY and CDR2 SVGAGI. Trimming shortened V by 5 bases and J by 6 bases, and 19 bases separated the two germline ends.

The gene calls are TRBV11-2 and TRBJ1-2; the D is unclear. The germline CDR1 and CDR2 sequences are SGHAT and FQNNGV. Trimming cost V 5 bases and J 4 bases, with 17 bases left between them. The CDR3 is made up of 15 amino acids. The CDR3 reads CASSPTRGSIYGYTF. CDR3 sequence (DNA): TGTGCCAGCAGCCCAACCCGGGGAAGTATCTATGGCTACACCTTC.

This rearrangement joins TRBV7-9 to TRBJ1-5, with TRBD1 identical over 10 bases. V gave up 4 bases and J gave up 7 bases; unmatched junction bases: 7. Germline V gene lookup returns CDR1 SEHNR and CDR2 FQNEAQ (reference sequence). This CDR3 comprises 15 residues. For the CDR3, the DNA is TGTGCCAGCAGCTGGGGACAGGGGAGAGTGCAGCCCCAGCATTTT. It codes for CASSWGQGRVQPQHF.

The chain couples TRBV15 to TRBJ2-3, with 8 bases fitting TRBD2. The CDR3 contains 15 residues. With 6 bases clipped from V and 2 bases from J, the junction kept 7 bases outside the gene matches. CDR1 is LNHNV, CDR2 YYDKDF, per germline (reference sequence). The CDR3 reads CATRSGGLDTDTQYF. In DNA, the CDR3 is TGTGCCACCAGGTCGGGAGGGTTAGACACAGATACGCAGTATTTT.

The genes are TRBV6-1 and TRBJ1-1; TRBD1 matches at 7 bases. Germline CDR1 reads MNHNS; CDR2 reads SASEGT. Trimming at V came to 3 bases and at J to 3 bases, leaving 4 bases not matched to a gene. The CDR3 has 14 residues. The DNA for the CDR3 is TGTGCCAGCAGTGATTACAGGGGTGACACTGAAGCTTTCTTT. This sequence encodes CASSDYRGDTEAFF.

The V and J genes are TRBV7-9 and TRBJ2-7; D perhaps matches TRBD1 (5 bases). Trimming removed 6 bases from V and 0 bases from J, with 12 bases in between. The CDR3 is 14 residues long. Germline CDR1 reads SEHNR; CDR2 reads FQNEAQ (reference sequence). The DNA of the CDR3 is TGTGCCAGCAGTAAACAGGACATCTCCTACGAGCAGTACTTC. Its protein is CASSKQDISYEQYF.

V usage is TRBV25-1 and J usage is TRBJ2-5, with D possibly being TRBD2 (5 bases). The CDR3 totals 14 residues. The V gene's germline CDR1 is MGHDK and CDR2 SYGVNS. Between the trimmed V and J ends, which lost 1 base and 5 bases, there was a span of 11 bases. The CDR3 here is CASSESEAGETQYF. The CDR3 DNA reads TGTGCCAGCAGTGAATCGGAGGCCGGGGAGACCCAGTACTTC.

The chain combines TRBV28 with TRBJ1-5; 8 bases line up with TRBD1. V trimming: 3 bases; J trimming: 5 bases; junction bases outside the gene matches: 9. CDR1 is MDHEN and CDR2 is SYDVKM in the germline V gene. The CDR3 is made up of 16 amino acids. The CDR3 DNA follows: TGTGCCAGCAGTTTTCAGGTTCCAGGGGGCTATCAGCCCCAGCATTTT. The encoded protein is CASSFQVPGGYQPQHF.

The V gene is TRBV7-8, the J gene TRBJ2-1, with TRBD1 matching 9 bases. V lost 5 bases and J lost 5; bases outside the gene matches: 4. CDR1 SGHVS and CDR2 FQNEAQ come from the germline V gene. CDR3 length: 14 amino acids. The CDR3 sequence is CASSVDRGHNEQFF. The CDR3 bases are TGTGCCAGCAGCGTGGACAGGGGCCACAATGAGCAGTTCTTC.

The chain links TRBV9 to TRBJ1-5, with TRBD1 identical over 9 bases. CDR1 and CDR2 from the germline V gene are SGDLS and YYNGEE. The CDR3 is 15 residues long. Trimming took 3 bases from V and 3 from J; bases not matched to a gene: 4. The CDR3 loop is CASSAGTGSNQPQHF. CDR3 nucleotide sequence: TGTGCCAGCAGCGCCGGGACAGGGTCCAATCAGCCCCAGCATTTT.

The chain recombines TRBV12-5 with TRBJ2-1; 9 bases match TRBD2. Germline V gene lookup returns CDR1 LGHNT and CDR2 FRNRAP. The CDR3 contains 18 residues. Trimming at V came to 5 bases and at J to 3 bases, leaving 14 bases not matched to a gene. For the CDR3, the DNA is TGTGCTAGTGGTCCCCCTACCCCCGGGACTAGCAGCTACAATGAGCAGTTCTTC. It yields the protein CASGPPTPGTSSYNEQFF.

The V and J genes are TRBV27 and TRBJ2-7; 8 nucleotides match TRBD2. Germline V gene data show CDR1 as MNHEY and CDR2 as SMNVEV (reference sequence). This CDR3 is 17 amino acids long. V was pared by 5 bases and J by 5 bases, with 17 bases of the junction left unmatched. CDR3 DNA: TGTGCCAGCAGTCTCACAGGTGGAAGCGGGAGCTTGCACGAGCAGTACTTC. Amino acid sequence: CASSLTGGSGSLHEQYF.

The rearrangement links TRBV7-8 to TRBJ1-2; TRBD1 matches 8 bases. Trimming at V came to 2 bases and at J to 0 bases, leaving 5 bases not matched to a gene. The CDR3 loop spans 16 amino acids. Germline V gene sequence: CDR1 SGHVS, CDR2 FQNEAQ. The CDR3 spells CASSLFRTGSNYGYTF. DNA of the CDR3: TGTGCCAGCAGCTTATTCAGGACAGGGTCTAACTATGGCTACACCTTC. Full variable domain (rest looked up from reference TRBV7-8 and TRBJ1-2): GAGVSQSPRYKVAKRGQDVALRCDPISGHVSLFWYQQALGQGPEFLTYFQNEAQLDKSGLPSDRFFAERPEGSVSTLKIQRTQQEDSAVYLCASSLFRTGSNYGYTFGSGTRLTVV.

J is TRBJ2-3 and V is TRBV5-4; D ambiguous. The CDR3 spans 14 residues. Germline values: CDR1 SGHNT, CDR2 YYREEE (reference sequence). With 3 bases removed from V and 6 bases from J, the gap between germline ends came to 14 bases. CDR3 coding DNA: TGTGCCAGCAGCTCCTCGGATCTAGGCGATACGCAGTATTTT. Its protein is CASSSSDLGDTQYF.

The chain combines TRBV4-3 with TRBJ2-3; no firm D call. Germline V gene lookup returns CDR1 LGHNA and CDR2 YSLEER. Trimming pared 1 base from V and 3 bases from J, leaving 14 bases between. The CDR3 length is 16 residues. The CDR3 loop is CASSQAPTSWTDTQYF. CDR3 DNA sequence: TGCGCCAGCAGCCAAGCCCCAACTTCATGGACAGATACGCAGTATTTT.

V and J are TRBV5-4 and TRBJ1-1; D possibly corresponds to TRBD1 (5 bases). This CDR3 is built from 15 residues. Germline V gene lookup returns CDR1 SGHNT and CDR2 YYREEE (reference sequence). Trimming took off 4 bases at V and 3 bases at J, with 16 bases between the two ends. DNA of the CDR3: TGTGCCAGCAGCCTGGGCCGGGGGGGGTACACTGAAGCTTTCTTT. Its protein product is CASSLGRGGYTEAFF.

This chain links TRBV10-2 with TRBJ2-7; 12 bases map to TRBD1. The CDR3 sequence is 16 residues long. Germline V gene lookup returns CDR1 WSHSY and CDR2 SAAADI. The J segment lost 6 bases and the V segment lost 1 base, leaving 7 bases of the junction unmatched. The CDR3 coding sequence is TGCGCCAGCAGTGAGTGGACCGGGACAGGGGGCAGCGAGCAGTACTTC. Amino acids: CASSEWTGTGGSEQYF.

V usage is TRBV6-4 and J usage is TRBJ2-1, with 11 nucleotides matching TRBD2. CDR3 size: 15 residues. In germline, CDR1 is MRHNA, CDR2 SNTAGT. Losses at the gene ends were 5 bases for V and 5 bases for J; bases not matched to a gene: 5. In DNA form, the CDR3 reads TGTGCCAGCAGTCGTAGCGGGGGGGCCGACAATGAGCAGTTCTTC. Translating it yields CASSRSGGADNEQFF.

CDR3 sequence reads: CASSMVGTSGSYEQYF. CDR3 DNA: TGTGCCAGTAGTATGGTTGGGACTAGCGGGAGCTACGAGCAGTACTTC. The V gene is TRBV19, the J gene TRBJ2-7; 14 nucleotides match TRBD2. V shed 3 bases, J shed 3 bases, and the junction held 4 bases outside the gene matches. The CDR3 spans 16 residues. Germline assignment: CDR1 LNHDA and CDR2 SQIVND (reference sequence).

The rearrangement uses TRBV9 and TRBJ1-1; 8 bases align to TRBD1. Germline V CDR1 and CDR2: SGDLS, YYNGEE. V dropped 3 bases and J dropped 1; count of bases not matched to a gene: 2. The CDR3 runs to 14 residues. The CDR3 loop is CASSATGENTEAFF. CDR3 DNA sequence: TGTGCCAGCAGCGCGACAGGGGAGAACACTGAAGCTTTCTTT.

CDR3 amino acids: CASSPQTSSYEQYF. The DNA for the CDR3 is TGTGCCAGCAGCCCCCAAACTTCCTCCTACGAGCAGTACTTC. The chain employs TRBV7-2 and TRBJ2-7; D uncertain. The CDR3 has 14 amino acids. Germline loops: CDR1 SGHTA, CDR2 FQGNSA. The V gene lost 5 bases and the J gene lost 0 bases, with 11 bases spanning the gap.

The rearrangement links TRBV28 to TRBJ2-6, with D perhaps TRBD1 (6 bases). V dropped 9 bases and J dropped 0 bases, with 12 bases sitting between them. The CDR3 has 15 residues. CDR1 and CDR2 (germline): MDHEN, SYDVKM. For the CDR3, the DNA is TGTGCCAGTATAAAGGACAGCTCTGGGGCCAACGTCCTGACTTTC. Its translation is CASIKDSSGANVLTF. Combining the CDR3 with reference TRBV28 and TRBJ2-6 gives the whole variable domain DVKVTQSSRYLVKRTGEKVFLECVQDMDHENMFWYRQDPGLGLRLIYFSYDVKMKEKGDIPEGYSVSREKKERFSLILESASTNQTSMYLCASIKDSSGANVLTFGAGSRLTVL.